Listed here are 22 T cell receptor beta chains from one sample, sequenced in a study of CD8 T cells in Susac syndrome. RNA amounts of about 0.45 to 1 ug underwent reverse transcription with random hexamers. TCRdb processed the immunoSEQ multiplex PCR reads anew with MiXCR; each CDR3 protein has one entry. The sample records approximately 120,000 distinct CDR3 sequences, 90% to 98% being singletons. Sequencing used CD4+ T cells from PBMCs. The receptors originated from a human donor in good health.

This chain links TRBV2 with TRBJ1-5, with D maybe TRBD1 (5 bases). Germline-derived CDR1 and CDR2 are SNHLY and FYNNEI. V lost 3 bases and J 0 bases, leaving 6 bases between the germline ends. The CDR3 consists of 14 residues. CDR3: CASSDRASNQPQHF. The CDR3, as DNA: TGTGCCAGCAGTGACAGGGCTAGCAATCAGCCCCAGCATTTT.

J is TRBJ1-1 and V is TRBV6-5; D is uncertain. The length of the CDR3 is 11 residues. V lost 6 bases to trimming and J lost 8 bases, with 10 bases between them. Germline assignment: CDR1 MNHEY and CDR2 SVGAGI. Here the CDR3 reads CASRRQGEAFF. The CDR3 DNA follows: TGTGCCAGCAGGAGACAAGGGGAAGCTTTCTTT.

V usage is TRBV28 and J usage is TRBJ1-2, with 12 bases matching TRBD1. The CDR3 contains 16 residues. Germline trimming cut 1 base from V and 4 bases from J; bases unmatched to any gene: 4. Per the germline V gene, CDR1 is MDHEN and CDR2 is SYDVKM. The CDR3 reads CASSLSGTGGSYGYTF. The CDR3 DNA reads TGTGCCAGCAGTTTATCCGGGACAGGGGGCTCCTATGGCTACACCTTC.

The CDR3 DNA sequence: TGTGCCTGGAGTGTCCTTCGACAGCCTGAAGCTTTCTTT. Translated: CAWSVLRQPEAFF. The chain combines TRBV30 with TRBJ1-1, with TRBD1 as a possible D gene (5 bases). Trimming took off 0 bases at V and 6 bases at J, with 11 bases between the two ends. Per the germline V gene, CDR1 is GTSNPN and CDR2 is SVGIG (reference sequence). CDR3 length equals 13 residues. Full variable domain (rest looked up from reference TRBV30 and TRBJ1-1): SQTIHQWPATLVQPVGSPLSLECTVEGTSNPNLYWYRQAAGRGLQLLFYSVGIGQISSEVPQNLSASRPQDRQFILSSKKLLLSDSGFYLCAWSVLRQPEAFFGQGTRLTVV.

The V gene is TRBV25-1, the J gene TRBJ1-5; possibly TRBD1 for D (6 bases). This CDR3 has 15 residues. CDR1 and CDR2 from the germline V gene are MGHDK and SYGVNS. The V gene lost 6 bases and the J gene lost 1 base, with 13 bases spanning the gap. In DNA, the CDR3 is TGTGCCAGCAGCGAGGGGGGGGCGAGCAATCAGCCCCAGCATTTT. Protein: CASSEGGASNQPQHF.

The V and J genes are TRBV5-1 and TRBJ1-1, with TRBD1 matching 7 bases. Germline V gene data show CDR1 as SGHRS and CDR2 as YFSETQ. J lost 7 bases, V lost 2 bases, and 11 bases had no gene match. The CDR3 spans 15 residues. The CDR3 is CASSFGQAGFGEAFF. The CDR3 DNA is TGCGCCAGCAGCTTCGGACAGGCGGGATTTGGTGAAGCTTTCTTT.

V gene TRBV2 combines with J gene TRBJ1-2; D not certain. In germline, CDR1 is SNHLY, CDR2 FYNNEI. V was pared by 5 bases and J by 8 bases, with 15 bases between. The CDR3 is made up of 13 amino acids. The CDR3 sequence is CASSRGPGLGYTF. The CDR3 coding sequence is TGTGCCAGCAGTCGAGGTCCAGGCTTAGGCTACACCTTC.

This CDR3 reads CASSSGDRTDTQYF. The CDR3 DNA reads as TGTGCCAGCAGTTCAGGGGACAGGACAGATACGCAGTATTTT. This chain links TRBV28 with TRBJ2-3; 8 nucleotides match TRBD1. V was pared by 4 bases and J by 3 bases, with 3 bases of the junction left unmatched. This CDR3 contains 14 residues. From germline, CDR1 is MDHEN and CDR2 SYDVKM.

There are a few counts of this clonotype. The V and J genes are TRBV18 and TRBJ2-6; D may be TRBD1 (5 bases). Per germline, CDR1 KGHSH and CDR2 LQKENI. V was pared by 2 bases and J by 3 bases, with 8 bases between. The CDR3 has 15 amino acids. CDR3 protein: CASSPGASGANVLTF. The CDR3 nucleotides read TGTGCCAGCTCACCAGGGGCAAGTGGGGCCAACGTCCTGACTTTC.

J is TRBJ1-1 and V is TRBV13, with D perhaps matching TRBD1 (5 bases). CDR1 PRHDT and CDR2 FYEKMQ come from the germline V gene (reference sequence). This CDR3 is 14 amino acids long. Trimming took off 4 bases at V and 4 bases at J, with 13 bases between the two ends. Here the CDR3 DNA reads TGTGCCAGCAGCTCCAGGGTTGGGATCACTGAAGCTTTCTTT. Protein: CASSSRVGITEAFF.

The gene calls are TRBV5-4 and TRBJ2-7; D is perhaps TRBD1 (6 bases). The ends were cut back, 0 bases at V and 4 bases at J, with 14 bases in the middle. Germline V gene sequence: CDR1 SGHNT, CDR2 YYREEE (reference sequence). The CDR3 contains 15 residues. The CDR3 DNA reads as TGTGCCAGCAGCTTGGCCGGTAACAGGGTTTACGAGCAGTACTTC. Protein: CASSLAGNRVYEQYF.

This sequence joins TRBV20-1 and TRBJ1-2; tentative D call: TRBD1 (5 bases). The CDR3 covers 12 residues. From germline, CDR1 is DFQATT and CDR2 SNEGSKA (reference sequence). Trimming took off 1 base at V and 6 bases at J, with 9 bases between the two ends. The CDR3 bases are TGCAGTGCTAGAGGGCAGGGAGATGGCTACACCTTC. This gives the protein CSARGQGDGYTF.

V usage is TRBV11-2 and J usage is TRBJ2-5, with D possibly matching TRBD1 (7 bases). V gave up 3 bases and J gave up 5 bases, with 16 bases separating them. This CDR3 is built from 15 residues. Germline assignment: CDR1 SGHAT and CDR2 FQNNGV. The CDR3 protein is CASSLSRTGGETQYF. Here the CDR3 DNA reads TGTGCCAGCAGCTTGAGTAGGACAGGAGGGGAGACCCAGTACTTC.

The rearrangement joins TRBV20-1 to TRBJ2-7; possibly TRBD1 or TRBD2 for D (5 bases each). Trimming took off 3 bases at V and 7 bases at J, with 31 bases between the two ends. In germline, CDR1 is DFQATT, CDR2 SNEGSKA (reference sequence). The CDR3 is 18 amino acids. In DNA, the CDR3 is TGCAGTGCTAGTTTATCCCCACTTTCGACGGGACCCGATGGGGAGCAGTACTTC. It is translated as CSASLSPLSTGPDGEQYF.

The gene calls are TRBV19 and TRBJ2-1; TRBD2 matches 9 bases. This CDR3 has 13 amino acids. Germline lookup yields CDR1 LNHDA and CDR2 SQIVND (reference sequence). The trim removed 8 bases at V and 9 bases at J, leaving 8 bases unmatched. The CDR3 DNA reads as TGTGCCAGTTCTGAGCGGGAGGTGAGTGAGCAGTTCTTC. Amino acids: CASSEREVSEQFF.

This chain uses TRBV7-2 with TRBJ1-2; possibly TRBD1 for D (5 bases). There are 10 residues in the CDR3. CDR1 and CDR2 from the germline V gene are SGHTA and FQGNSA. Trimming took 5 bases from V and 14 from J, leaving 12 bases between them. CDR3 sequence reads: CASSSPGGTF. The CDR3 coding sequence is TGTGCCAGCAGCAGCCCGGGGGGGACCTTC. Supplemented by reference TRBV7-2 and TRBJ1-2, the full variable domain reads GAGVSQSPSNKVTEKGKDVELRCDPISGHTALYWYRQSLGQGLEFLIYFQGNSAPDKSGLPSDRFSAERTGGSVSTLTIQRTQQEDSAVYLCASSSPGGTFGSGTRLTVV.

J is TRBJ2-1 and V is TRBV29-1; unclear D gene. Germline V gene data show CDR1 as SQVTM and CDR2 as ANQGSEA. The V end was cut by 5 bases, the J end by 3 bases, with 8 bases between. CDR3 size: 12 residues. Written as DNA, the CDR3 is TGCAGCGTTTATAGGGACTACAATGAGCAGTTCTTC. Its translation is CSVYRDYNEQFF.

This clonotype was found once. The chain employs TRBV2 and TRBJ2-7, with 9 bases fitting TRBD1. The CDR3 length is 14 residues. CDR1 SNHLY and CDR2 FYNNEI come from the germline V gene. After removal of 5 bases from V and 5 bases from J, the junction contained 7 bases not matched to a gene. CDR3 DNA sequence: TGTGCCAGCAGTTCTCGGACAGGGGACCACGAGCAGTACTTC. Translating it yields CASSSRTGDHEQYF.

This clonotype has only one observation. The rearrangement joins TRBV5-1 to TRBJ2-7; D gene uncertain. The CDR3 is made up of 14 amino acids. Germline V lookup: CDR1 SGHRS, CDR2 YFSETQ. V lost 0 bases and J 0 bases, leaving 7 bases between the germline ends. CDR3 bases: TGCGCCAGCAGCTTGGCAGTGAACTCCTACGAGCAGTACTTC. Its protein product is CASSLAVNSYEQYF.

This chain's CDR3 is CASSSVGQIYEQYF. CDR3 bases: TGCGCCAGCAGCAGCGTGGGGCAGATCTACGAGCAGTACTTC. The chain recombines TRBV5-1 with TRBJ2-7; D is possibly TRBD1 (5 bases). CDR3 length: 14 amino acids. The germline gives CDR1 SGHRS, CDR2 YFSETQ. Deletions cut 4 bases from V and 3 bases from J, with 14 bases between.

The genes are TRBV9 and TRBJ2-1, with 8 nucleotides matching TRBD1. V gave up 4 bases and J gave up 2 bases; unmatched junction bases: 5. This CDR3 comprises 15 residues. CDR1 SGDLS and CDR2 YYNGEE come from the germline V gene. CDR3 nucleotides: TGTGCCAGCAGCCCCCGGGACAGGCCCTACAATGAGCAGTTCTTC. It yields the protein CASSPRDRPYNEQFF.

This chain links TRBV29-1 with TRBJ1-2, with 8 bases matching TRBD1. The CDR3 spans 12 residues. Germline-derived CDR1 and CDR2 are SQVTM and ANQGSEA. With 6 bases clipped from V and 8 bases from J, the junction kept 8 bases outside the gene matches. CDR3 coding DNA: TGCAGCGTACATCAGGGGGCGAAGGGCTACACCTTC. Translation gives CSVHQGAKGYTF.